Described below is a single TCR beta chain sequence and its context. The V gene lost 2 bases and the J gene lost 0 bases, with 4 bases spanning the gap. Germline assignment: CDR1 SGHRS and CDR2 YFSETQ. The CDR3 is 13 residues long. This sample was included in a study of blood T cell repertoires in COVID-19. The assay was immunoSEQ multiplex PCR, and TCRdb's table has in-frame clones only and misses some. The sample lists more than 110,000 clones, 80% to 90% seen once, with 11% in the top ten. This TCR derives from an elderly woman with acute or convalescent COVID-19. This sequence joins TRBV5-1 and TRBJ2-3, with unresolved D. The sequenced sample was peripheral blood. The CDR3 nucleotides read TGCGCCAGCAGCTTCGGGAGCACAGATACGCAGTATTTT. This sequence encodes CASSFGSTDTQYF. The full variable domain, rest sourced from reference TRBV5-1 and TRBJ2-3, is KAGVTQTPRYLIKTRGQQVTLSCSPISGHRSVSWYQQTPGQGLQFLFEYFSETQRNKGNFPGRFSGRQFSNSRSEMNVSTLELGDSALYLCASSFGSTDTQYFGPGTRLTVL.